One T cell receptor (beta chain) is described in this entry. The data belong to a study of cytomegalovirus exposure and HLA in healthy donors. With 60 Vbeta and 13 Jbeta primers, the PCR was carried out. The protocol was immunoSEQ multiplex PCR, while the TCRdb copy is restricted to in-frame clones and leaves out a portion. The table records tens of thousands of clones, around 77% of them present only once. Germline V gives CDR1 MNHNY, CDR2 SVGAGI (reference sequence). The CDR3 runs to 13 residues. The V and J ends lost 7 bases and 6 bases respectively, with 15 bases between them. The genes are TRBV6-6 and TRBJ1-1, with D possibly being TRBD1 (5 bases). The source is a man aged 30-40 years in good health and CMV-seronegative. The material sequenced was PBMCs. The CDR3 nucleotides read TGTGCCAGCAATACGGGGGGGATCGCTGAAGCTTTCTTT. This gives the protein CASNTGGIAEAFF.